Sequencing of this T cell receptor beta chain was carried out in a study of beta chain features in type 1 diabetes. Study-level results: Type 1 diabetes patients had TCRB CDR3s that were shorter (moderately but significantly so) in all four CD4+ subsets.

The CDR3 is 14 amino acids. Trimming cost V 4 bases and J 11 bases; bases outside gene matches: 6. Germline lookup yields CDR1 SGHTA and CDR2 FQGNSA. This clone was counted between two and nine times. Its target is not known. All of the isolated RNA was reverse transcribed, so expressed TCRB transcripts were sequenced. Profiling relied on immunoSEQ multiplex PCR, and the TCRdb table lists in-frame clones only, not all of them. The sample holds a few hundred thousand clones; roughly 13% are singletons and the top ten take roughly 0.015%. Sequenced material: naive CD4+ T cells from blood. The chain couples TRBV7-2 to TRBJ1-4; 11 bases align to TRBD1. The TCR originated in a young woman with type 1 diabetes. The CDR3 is CASSSHGTGGKLFF. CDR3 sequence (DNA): TGTGCCAGCAGCTCCCATGGGACAGGGGGGAAACTGTTTTTT.